This TCR beta chain was sequenced in a study of T cells in Graves' hyperthyroidism and ophthalmopathy. Findings and limits, study-wide: Blood also carried most thyroid clonotypes expanded above 0.001. The model anticipated ophthalmopathy a median around six months pre-onset.

Regions amplified from RNA transcripts were the TCR beta CDR3 regions. The primer set for the first-round RT-PCR of the TCR CDR3 was HTBI. TCRdb re-derived calls from the multiplex PCR reads in MiXCR, one entry per CDR3 protein. The sample includes 490,000 or so distinct CDR3 sequences, approximately 23% of them seen just once. Each person with ophthalmopathy scored at least 3 on the Clinical Activity Score, reached NOSPECS grade 4 or higher, and had been ill under 3 months. Patients having uncontrolled infection, another autoimmune disease, pregnancy or lactation were not included. The table lists this clonotype with many counts. The antigen is not known. The TCR sequence derives from a woman aged 65 to 85 with Graves' ophthalmopathy. Sequencing was performed on blood.

The CDR3 spells CASSSHQHFTGELFF. The CDR3 coding sequence is TGTGCCAGTAGTTCCCACCAGCACTTCACCGGGGAGCTGTTTTTT. V usage is TRBV19 and J usage is TRBJ2-2; no definite D call. The ends were cut back, 5 bases at V and 4 bases at J, with 14 bases in the middle. The length of the CDR3 is 15 residues. CDR1 and CDR2 (germline): LNHDA, SQIVND (reference sequence). Variable domain in full (rest from reference TRBV19 and TRBJ2-2): DGGITQSPKYLFRKEGQNVTLSCEQNLNHDAMYWYRQDPGQGLRLIYYSQIVNDFQKGDIAEGYSVSREKKESFPLTVTSAQKNPTAFYLCASSSHQHFTGELFFGEGSRLTVL.